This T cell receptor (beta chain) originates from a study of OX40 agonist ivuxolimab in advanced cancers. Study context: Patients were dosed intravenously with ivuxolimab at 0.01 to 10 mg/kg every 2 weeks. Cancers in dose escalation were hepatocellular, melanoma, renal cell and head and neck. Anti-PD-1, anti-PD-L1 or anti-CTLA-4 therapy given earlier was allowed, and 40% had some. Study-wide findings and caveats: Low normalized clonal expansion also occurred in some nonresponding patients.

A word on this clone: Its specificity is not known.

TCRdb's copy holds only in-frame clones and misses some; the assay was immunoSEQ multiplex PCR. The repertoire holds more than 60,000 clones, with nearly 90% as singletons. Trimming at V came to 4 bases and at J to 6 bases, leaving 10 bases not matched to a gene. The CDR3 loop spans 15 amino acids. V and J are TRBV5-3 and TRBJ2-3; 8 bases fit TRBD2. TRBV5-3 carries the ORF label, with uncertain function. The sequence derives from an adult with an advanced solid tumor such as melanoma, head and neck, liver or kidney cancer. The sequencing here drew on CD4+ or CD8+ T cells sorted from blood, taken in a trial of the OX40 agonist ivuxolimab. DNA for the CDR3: TGTGCCAGAAGCGCCCATAGCGGGAAGGGCGATACGCAGTATTTT. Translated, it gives CARSAHSGKGDTQYF.